A selection of T cell receptor beta chains follows, all from one sample in a study of cytomegalovirus exposure and HLA in healthy donors. Only in-frame clones appear in the TCRdb table, and some are missing; sequencing was by immunoSEQ multiplex PCR. The sample holds some 120,000 clones; approximately 80% are singletons and the top ten take 9.5% to 13%. The sample was PBMCs. These TCRs come from a man aged 35 to 55 in good health and CMV-seropositive. The CDR3 runs from the conserved cysteine through the conserved F or W. The D gene is left open where the match is weak. Not every row has a clone size; where given, it reads once, few, many or a size class.

>-|-|-|TRBV7-2
CASSLYTEYEQYF
>-|TRBJ2-7|few|TRBV7-2
CASSLWGGGQVSYEQYF
>TRBD2|TRBJ2-5|-|TRBV6-1
CAACEWGTRETQYF
>TRBD2|TRBJ2-3|-|TRBV5-1
CASSLVAGGFTDTQYF
>-|TRBJ1-1|-|TRBV4-1
CASSQNTNTEAFF
>TRBD1|TRBJ2-7|-|TRBV5-1
CASSLGDRATYEQYF
>TRBD1|TRBJ2-7|-|TRBV4-1
CASSQGTDFGQYF
>-|TRBJ2-7|-|TRBV4-1
CASSQGERAYEQYF
>-|TRBJ2-2|-|TRBV6-4
CASSFDPGNSGELFF
>-|TRBJ2-5|-|TRBV2
CASSGGRARETQYF
>-|TRBJ2-7|few|TRBV7-3
CASSWGPGPSYEQYF
>TRBD1|TRBJ1-4|few|TRBV11-3
CASSPGTGQGKLFF
>TRBD1|TRBJ2-5|-|TRBV25-1
CASSESTGGVETQYF
>-|TRBJ2-6|-|TRBV15
CATSRDLEAANVLTF
>TRBD1|TRBJ2-7|-|TRBV7-9
CASSPQTGYGYEQYF
>TRBD1|TRBJ1-1|-|TRBV6-5
CASSYRDRDGEAFF
>-|TRBJ1-3|few|TRBV7-2
CASSPHGVSGNTIYF
>TRBD1|TRBJ2-7|-|TRBV5-4
CASSLDRASLLGEQYF
>TRBD1|TRBJ1-2|few|TRBV2
CASRAVAGQGLGYTF
>TRBD1|TRBJ1-1|once|TRBV6-5
CASNPGQGWTEAFF
>TRBD2|TRBJ2-7|-|TRBV4-3
CASSPAGGYEQYF
>-|TRBJ2-1|-|TRBV29-1
CSPVGGLYNEQFF
>-|TRBJ2-7|-|TRBV7-6
CASSFNPSLSEQYF
>-|TRBJ1-5|few|TRBV4-1
CASSQEGGRLNQPQHF
>TRBD1|TRBJ1-2|few|TRBV6-5
CATLGTEANYGYTF